This TCR beta chain is drawn from a study of blood T cells in healthy people across ages. Through a sample-barcoded 5' primer and a J-beta primer mix, a second PCR was run for about 6 to 12 cycles. All cDNA molecules were each tagged by a template-switch adaptor with 12 random nucleotides. TCRdb called the 5' RACE reads again in MiXCR, with one record for every CDR3 protein. The repertoire has 650,000 to 800,000 distinct CDR3 sequences, about 50% of them found once; the top ten carry roughly 13%. Points from the study as a whole: Donor CMV status, an unknown factor, possibly confounded changes in expanded clonotypes. As naive T cell percentage varied, TCR beta diversity correlated strongly with it.

V shed 5 bases, J shed 4 bases, and the junction held 10 bases outside the gene matches. Germline V gene lookup returns CDR1 SGHTA and CDR2 FQGNSA. This CDR3 spans 17 amino acids. In this sample, this clonotype turned up many times. Its antigen is currently unknown. The chain employs TRBV7-2 and TRBJ2-7, with 14 nucleotides matching TRBD2. Sample: blood. The sequence came from an elderly woman in good health. The CDR3 loop is CASSETGTSGSRYEQYF. The CDR3 coding sequence is TGTGCCAGCAGCGAGACCGGGACTAGCGGGAGTAGGTACGAGCAGTACTTC.